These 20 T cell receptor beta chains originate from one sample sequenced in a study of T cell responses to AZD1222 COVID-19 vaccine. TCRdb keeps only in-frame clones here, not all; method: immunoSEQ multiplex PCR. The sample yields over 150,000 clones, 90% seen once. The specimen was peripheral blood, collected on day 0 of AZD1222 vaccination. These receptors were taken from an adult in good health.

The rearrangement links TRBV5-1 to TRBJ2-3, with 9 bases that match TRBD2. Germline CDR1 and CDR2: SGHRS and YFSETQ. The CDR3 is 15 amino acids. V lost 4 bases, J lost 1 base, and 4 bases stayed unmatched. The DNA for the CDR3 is TGCGCCAGCAGCCCGCGGACTAGCGGCACAGATACGCAGTATTTT. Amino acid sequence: CASSPRTSGTDTQYF. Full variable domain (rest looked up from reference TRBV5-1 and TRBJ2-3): KAGVTQTPRYLIKTRGQQVTLSCSPISGHRSVSWYQQTPGQGLQFLFEYFSETQRNKGNFPGRFSGRQFSNSRSEMNVSTLELGDSALYLCASSPRTSGTDTQYFGPGTRLTVL.

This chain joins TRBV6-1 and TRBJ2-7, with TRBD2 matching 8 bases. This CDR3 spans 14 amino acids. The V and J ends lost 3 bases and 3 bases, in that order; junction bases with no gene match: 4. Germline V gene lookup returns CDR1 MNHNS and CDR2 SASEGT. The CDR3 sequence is CASSDLGGGYEQYF. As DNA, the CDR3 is TGTGCCAGCAGTGACCTCGGGGGGGGCTACGAGCAGTACTTC.

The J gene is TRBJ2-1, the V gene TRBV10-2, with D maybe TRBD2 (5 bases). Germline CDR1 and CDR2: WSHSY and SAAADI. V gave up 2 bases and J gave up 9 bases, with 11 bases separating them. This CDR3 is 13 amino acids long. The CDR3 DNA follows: TGCGCCAGCAGTGAGAGGCTAGCCGGTGAGCAGTTCTTC. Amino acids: CASSERLAGEQFF.

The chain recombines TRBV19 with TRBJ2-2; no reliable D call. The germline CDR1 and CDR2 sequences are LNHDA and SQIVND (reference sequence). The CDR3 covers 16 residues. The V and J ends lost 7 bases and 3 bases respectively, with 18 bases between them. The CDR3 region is CASIESVGWDTGELFF. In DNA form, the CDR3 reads TGTGCCAGTATAGAATCAGTAGGGTGGGACACCGGGGAGCTGTTTTTT.

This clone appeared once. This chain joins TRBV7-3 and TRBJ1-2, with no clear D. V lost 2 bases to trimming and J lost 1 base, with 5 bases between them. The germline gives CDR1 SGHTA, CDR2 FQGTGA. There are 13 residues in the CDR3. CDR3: CASSLDLNYGYTF. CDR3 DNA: TGTGCCAGCAGCTTAGACCTTAACTATGGCTACACCTTC.

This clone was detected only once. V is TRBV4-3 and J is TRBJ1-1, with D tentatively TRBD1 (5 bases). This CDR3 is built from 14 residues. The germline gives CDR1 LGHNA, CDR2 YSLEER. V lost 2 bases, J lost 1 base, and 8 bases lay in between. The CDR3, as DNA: TGCGCCAGCAGCCAACGGGGGTCGAACACTGAAGCTTTCTTT. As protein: CASSQRGSNTEAFF.

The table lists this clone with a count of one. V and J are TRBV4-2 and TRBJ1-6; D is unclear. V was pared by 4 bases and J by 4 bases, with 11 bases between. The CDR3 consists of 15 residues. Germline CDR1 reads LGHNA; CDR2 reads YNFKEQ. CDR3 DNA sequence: TGTGCCAGCAGCCCCCCCGGCTCATATAATTCACCCCTCCACTTT. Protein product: CASSPPGSYNSPLHF.

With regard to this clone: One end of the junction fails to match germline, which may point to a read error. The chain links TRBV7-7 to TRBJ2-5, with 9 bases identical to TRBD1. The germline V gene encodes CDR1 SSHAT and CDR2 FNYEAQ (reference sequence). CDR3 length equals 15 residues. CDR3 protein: CASSLPGQGQETQYF. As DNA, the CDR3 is TGTGCTAGCAGCTTACCGGGACAGGGTCAAGAGACCCAGTACTTC.

DNA for the CDR3: TGTGCCAGCAGCTTGGCAGTAAGGGCAGACTATGGCTACACCTTC. Its translation is CASSLAVRADYGYTF. V and J are TRBV5-8 and TRBJ1-2; D is unclear. From germline, CDR1 is SGHTS and CDR2 YDEGEE. V was clipped by 0 bases and J by 3 bases, with 12 bases between them. This CDR3 contains 15 residues.

CDR3 DNA sequence: TGTGCCAGCAGCTTCCGTCCGGGGATGAACACCGGGGAGCTGTTTTTT. Protein product: CASSFRPGMNTGELFF. The chain carries TRBV7-9 and TRBJ2-2; weak D call: TRBD2 (5 bases). This CDR3 contains 16 residues. Trimming left V 3 bases short and J 1 base short, with 12 bases between. Germline V gene data show CDR1 as SEHNR and CDR2 as FQNEAQ (reference sequence).

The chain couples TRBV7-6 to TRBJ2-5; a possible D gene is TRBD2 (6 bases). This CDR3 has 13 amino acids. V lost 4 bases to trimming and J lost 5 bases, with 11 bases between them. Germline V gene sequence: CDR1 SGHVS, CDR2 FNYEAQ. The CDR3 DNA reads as TGTGCCAGCAGCTACACAGGAGGGGAGACCCAGTACTTC. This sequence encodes CASSYTGGETQYF.

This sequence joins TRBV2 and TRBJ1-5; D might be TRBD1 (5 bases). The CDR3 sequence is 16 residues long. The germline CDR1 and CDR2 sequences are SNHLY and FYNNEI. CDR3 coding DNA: TGTGCGGAGCACGGCGGGGGACCTTATAGCAATCAGCCCCAGCATTTT. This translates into CAEHGGGPYSNQPQHF.

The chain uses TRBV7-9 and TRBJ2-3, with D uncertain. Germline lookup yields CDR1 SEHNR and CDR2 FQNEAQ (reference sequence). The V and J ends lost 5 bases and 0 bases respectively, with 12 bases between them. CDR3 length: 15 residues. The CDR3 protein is CASSPPGRSTDTQYF. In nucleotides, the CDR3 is TGTGCCAGCAGCCCCCCGGGCCGGAGCACAGATACGCAGTATTTT. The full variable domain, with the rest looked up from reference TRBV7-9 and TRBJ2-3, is DTGVSQNPRHKITKRGQNVTFRCDPISEHNRLYWYRQTLGQGPEFLTYFQNEAQLEKSRLLSDRFSAERPKGSFSTLEIQRTEQGDSAMYLCASSPPGRSTDTQYFGPGTRLTVL.

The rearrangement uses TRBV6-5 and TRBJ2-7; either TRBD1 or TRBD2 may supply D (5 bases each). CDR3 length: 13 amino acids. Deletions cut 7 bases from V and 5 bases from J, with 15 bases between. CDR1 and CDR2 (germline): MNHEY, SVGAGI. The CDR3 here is CASKPGRSNEQYF. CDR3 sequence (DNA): TGTGCCAGCAAACCGGGACGGAGTAACGAGCAGTACTTC.

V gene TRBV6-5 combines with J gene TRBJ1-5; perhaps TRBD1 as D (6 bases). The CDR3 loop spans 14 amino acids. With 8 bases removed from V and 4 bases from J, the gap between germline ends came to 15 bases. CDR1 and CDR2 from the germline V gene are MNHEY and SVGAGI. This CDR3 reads CASRPGAANQPQHF. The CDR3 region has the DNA TGTGCCAGCCGTCCGGGGGCGGCTAATCAGCCCCAGCATTTT.

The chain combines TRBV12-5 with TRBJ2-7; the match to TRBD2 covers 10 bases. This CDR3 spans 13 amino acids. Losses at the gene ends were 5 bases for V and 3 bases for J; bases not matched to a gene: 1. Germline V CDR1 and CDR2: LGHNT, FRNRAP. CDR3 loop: CASGPSGSYEQYF. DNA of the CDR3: TGTGCTAGTGGTCCTAGCGGGAGCTACGAGCAGTACTTC.

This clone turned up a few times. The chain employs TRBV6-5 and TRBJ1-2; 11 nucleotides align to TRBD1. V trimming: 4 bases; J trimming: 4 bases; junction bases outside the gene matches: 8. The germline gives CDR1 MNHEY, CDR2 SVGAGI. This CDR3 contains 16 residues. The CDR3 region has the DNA TGTGCCAGCAGTTTCCTGGGGGGACAGGGGGGCTATGGCTACACCTTC. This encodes CASSFLGGQGGYGYTF.

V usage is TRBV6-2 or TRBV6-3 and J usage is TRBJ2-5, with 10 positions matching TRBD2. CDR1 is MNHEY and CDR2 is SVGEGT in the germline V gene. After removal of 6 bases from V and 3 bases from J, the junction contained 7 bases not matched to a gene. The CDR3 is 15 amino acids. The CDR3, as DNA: TGTGCCAGCAGCCACGTAACTAGCGGGAAAGAGACCCAGTACTTC. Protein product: CASSHVTSGKETQYF.

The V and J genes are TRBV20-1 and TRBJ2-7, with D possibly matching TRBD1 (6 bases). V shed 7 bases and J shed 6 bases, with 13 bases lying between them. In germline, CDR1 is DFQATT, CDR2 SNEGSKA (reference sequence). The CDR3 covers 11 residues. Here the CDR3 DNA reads TGCAGTGGGACAGACGGACTCGAGCAGTACTTC. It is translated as CSGTDGLEQYF.

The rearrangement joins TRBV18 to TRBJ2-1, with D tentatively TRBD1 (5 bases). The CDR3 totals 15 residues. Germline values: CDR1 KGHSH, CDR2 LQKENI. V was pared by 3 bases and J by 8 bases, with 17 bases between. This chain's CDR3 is CASSPSQGGSYEQFF. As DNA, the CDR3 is TGTGCCAGCTCACCGTCGCAGGGTGGGTCATATGAGCAGTTCTTC. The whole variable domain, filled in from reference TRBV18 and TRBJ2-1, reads NAGVMQNPRHLVRRRGQEARLRCSPMKGHSHVYWYRQLPEEGLKFMVYLQKENIIDESGMPKERFSAEFPKEGPSILRIQQVVRGDSAAYFCASSPSQGGSYEQFFGPGTRLTVL.